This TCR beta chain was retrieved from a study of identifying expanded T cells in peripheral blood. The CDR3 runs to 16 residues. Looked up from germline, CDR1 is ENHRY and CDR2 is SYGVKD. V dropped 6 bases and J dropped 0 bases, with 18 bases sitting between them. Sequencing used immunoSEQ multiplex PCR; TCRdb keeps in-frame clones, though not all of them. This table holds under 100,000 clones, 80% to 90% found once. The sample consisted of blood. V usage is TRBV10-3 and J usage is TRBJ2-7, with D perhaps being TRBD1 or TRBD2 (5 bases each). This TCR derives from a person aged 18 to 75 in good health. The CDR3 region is CAISATGTGISYEQYF. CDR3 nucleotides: TGTGCCATCAGCGCTACCGGGACCGGAATCTCCTACGAGCAGTACTTC.